This TCR beta chain was retrieved from a study of T cells after yellow fever vaccination. Study-level findings and limits: Sorted repertoires could include abundant contaminating clonotypes from bulk cells. The CD4 and CD8 compartments had a small share of their clonotypes in common. Most clones from primary vaccination resurfaced after the booster (around 97% CD4, over 75% CD8).

Making TCR cDNA involved 5'RACE template switching, which added UMIs and a universal primer site. TCRdb re-derived calls from the 5' RACE reads in MiXCR, one entry per CDR3 protein. Seen here are 300,000 to 400,000 distinct CDR3 sequences, 8.1% observed once, and the top ten hold roughly a sixth. Concerning this clonotype itself: The antigen remains undetermined.

CDR1 and CDR2 from the germline V gene are LGHNA and YSLEER. J gave up 7 bases and V 0 bases, and 10 bases lay outside the gene matches. This CDR3 region has 17 residues. The sequencing here drew on PBMCs, taken roughly seven weeks after the first yellow fever vaccination. This TCR was recovered from a young man who received the YFV17D yellow fever vaccine. The V gene is TRBV4-3, the J gene TRBJ2-1, with 9 bases lining up with TRBD1. CDR3 in amino acids: CASSQDERTGEINEQFF. As DNA, the CDR3 is TGCGCCAGCAGCCAAGATGAGAGGACAGGGGAAATTAATGAGCAGTTCTTC.